This T cell receptor (beta chain) was sequenced in a study of Ad26.COV2.S vaccination and SARS-CoV-2 variants. Broader study findings: The placebo group had lower spike-specific TCR breadth than the vaccine recipients did.

The table came from immunoSEQ multiplex PCR; TCRdb's copy has only in-frame clones and leaves some out. The table lists roughly 700,000 clones, roughly nine tenths of them singletons, with over 1.3% in the top ten. On this clone itself: Its matching antigen is unknown.

Sample treatment: roughly 19 received Ad26.COV2.S at low or high dose, single or two shots; roughly 5 received placebo; per-sample allocation not given. After the first vaccine or placebo injection, samples were drawn on day 63. A Boston donor was an adult aged 18-55 years. Germline CDR1 is SGHRS and CDR2 is YFSETQ. The CDR3 totals 16 residues. With 4 bases clipped from V and 4 bases from J, the junction kept 10 bases outside the gene matches. This specimen consisted of peripheral blood, obtained in a trial of Ad26.COV2.S vaccine versus placebo. The receptor's source is a person between 18 and 65 years old who received the Ad26.COV2.S COVID-19 vaccine or a placebo. The chain combines TRBV5-1 with TRBJ2-5, with 10 nucleotides matching TRBD2. The CDR3 protein is CASSLGNSGGRETQYF. In nucleotides, the CDR3 is TGCGCCAGCAGCCTGGGGAATAGCGGGGGGCGAGAGACCCAGTACTTC.